The 3 T cell receptor beta chains below come from one sample, sequenced in a study of tumor-infiltrating lymphocytes in primary liver carcinoma (dated by TCRdb to 2016 to 2017). Total RNA and DNA were co-extracted from about 19-30 mg of bulk tissue with the AllPrep DNA/RNA mini kit, without cell sorting. Sequenced on an Illumina HiSeq 2500. Starting from about 500 ng total RNA, TCRbeta-specific cDNA was produced by reverse transcription with a constant-region primer and ProtoScript II reverse transcriptase. Construction of the TCRbeta libraries relied on three nested rounds of multiplex PCR, following a slightly modified ARM-PCR procedure. Each of the first two PCR rounds ran for 9 to 10 cycles using multiplex TRBV1-TRBV30 forward primers together with a Cbeta reverse primer. TCRdb reprocessed the public reads (quality trimming at Q25 with fastp, clone calling with MiXCR) and kept in-frame beta chains. Rows with a matching CDR3 protein are joined into one entry that keeps the most common DNA and genes. This sample holds 55,000 to 70,000 distinct CDR3 sequences; around 64% were observed only once. Around 50% of the sample goes to the ten largest clones.

The sample taken for sequencing was liver tumor tissue from sampling region 2. Taken with the paper, the label for cell subset or site translates to: tumor region T2, inferior pole. Receptors were obtained from a middle-aged man with primary liver carcinoma and hepatitis B virus infection.

Comments on this clonotype: The CDR3 ends on some other residue instead of the conserved phenylalanine or tryptophan, so this is likely a read error. The chain combines TRBV12-3 or TRBV12-4 with TRBJ2-3, with 11 positions matching TRBD2. J gave up 8 bases and V 5 bases, and 12 bases lay outside the gene matches. The CDR3 has 16 residues. CDR3 sequence: CASSPGTSGITATQYY. The DNA for the CDR3 is TGTGCCAGCAGTCCGGGGACTAGCGGTATCACTGCTACGCAGTATTAT.

About this clonotype itself: One end of the junction varies from germline; a read error may be responsible. The chain combines TRBV6-1 with TRBJ2-3, with D maybe TRBD2 (6 bases). CDR3 length equals 16 residues. Germline CDR1 MNHNS, CDR2 SASEGT. The CDR3 spells CAGSDPRLVGADTQYF. CDR3 sequence (DNA): TGTGCCGGCAGTGACCCTCGACTAGTGGGCGCAGATACGCAGTATTTT.

Remarks on this clonotype: A read error may explain this, as a much larger clone is one base away. The chain joins TRBV5-1 to TRBJ2-1, with 8 bases identical to TRBD1. Germline CDR1 is SGHRS and CDR2 is YFSETQ. This CDR3 region has 15 residues. The DNA of the CDR3 is TGCACCAGCGGCCTTACGCGGACAGGGTACAATGAGCAGTTCTTC. It specifies CTSGLTRTGYNEQFF.